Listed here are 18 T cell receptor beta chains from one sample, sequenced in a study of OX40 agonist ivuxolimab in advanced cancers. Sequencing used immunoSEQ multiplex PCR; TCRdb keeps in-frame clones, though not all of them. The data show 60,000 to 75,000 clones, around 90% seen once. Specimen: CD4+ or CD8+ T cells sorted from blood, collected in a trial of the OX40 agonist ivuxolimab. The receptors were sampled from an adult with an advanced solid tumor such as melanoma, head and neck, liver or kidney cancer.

The CDR3 here is CASNSSPATGELFF. The CDR3 DNA reads as TGTGCCAGTAATTCCAGCCCAGCCACCGGGGAGCTGTTTTTT. V and J are TRBV19 and TRBJ2-2; D not certain. Trimming cost V 7 bases and J 4 bases, with 13 bases left between them. The CDR3 runs to 14 residues. Germline CDR1 LNHDA, CDR2 SQIVND (reference sequence).

Here the CDR3 reads CASSLAGTGITDNEKLFF. In nucleotides, the CDR3 is TGTGCCAGCAGCTTAGCTGGGACAGGGATCACTGATAATGAAAAACTGTTTTTT. The rearrangement links TRBV11-2 to TRBJ1-4, with TRBD1 matching 9 bases. V gave up 1 base and J gave up 4 bases; unmatched junction bases: 10. The CDR3 loop spans 18 amino acids. The V gene's germline CDR1 is SGHAT and CDR2 FQNNGV.

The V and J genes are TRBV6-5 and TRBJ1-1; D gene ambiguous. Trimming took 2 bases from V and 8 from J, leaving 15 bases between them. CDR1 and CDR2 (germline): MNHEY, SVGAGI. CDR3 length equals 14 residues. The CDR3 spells CASSYTLETREAFF. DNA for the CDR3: TGTGCCAGCAGTTACACACTCGAGACTAGGGAAGCTTTCTTT.

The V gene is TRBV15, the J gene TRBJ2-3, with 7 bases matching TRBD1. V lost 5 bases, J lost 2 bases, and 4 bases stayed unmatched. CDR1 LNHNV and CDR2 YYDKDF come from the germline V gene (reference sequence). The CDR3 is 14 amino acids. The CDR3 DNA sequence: TGTGCCACCAGCGGGACAGTCGACACAGATACGCAGTATTTT. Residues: CATSGTVDTDTQYF.

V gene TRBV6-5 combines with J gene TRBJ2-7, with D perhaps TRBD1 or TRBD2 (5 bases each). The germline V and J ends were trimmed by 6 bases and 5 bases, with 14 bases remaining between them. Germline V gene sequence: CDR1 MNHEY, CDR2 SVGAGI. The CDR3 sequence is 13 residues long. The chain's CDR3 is CASRGPMEHEQYF. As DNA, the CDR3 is TGTGCCAGCAGGGGACCGATGGAACACGAGCAGTACTTC.

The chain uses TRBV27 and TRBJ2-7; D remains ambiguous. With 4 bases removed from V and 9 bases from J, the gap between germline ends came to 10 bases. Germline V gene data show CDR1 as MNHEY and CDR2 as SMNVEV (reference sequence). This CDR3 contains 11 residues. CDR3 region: CASSSNSMQYF. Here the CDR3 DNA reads TGTGCCAGCAGTTCAAACTCGATGCAGTACTTC.

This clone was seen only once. The CDR3 spells CASSLSAGEQFF. The CDR3, as DNA: TGTGCCAGCAGCTTGAGCGCGGGTGAGCAGTTCTTC. The V gene is TRBV5-4, the J gene TRBJ2-1; D may be TRBD2 (5 bases). Per the germline V gene, CDR1 is SGHNT and CDR2 is YYREEE (reference sequence). This CDR3 has 12 residues. V was clipped by 1 base and J by 9 bases, with 8 bases between them.

This chain's CDR3 is CASSLVTGLGHNEQFF. The CDR3 DNA is TGTGCCAGCAGCTTGGTGACAGGGTTGGGACACAATGAGCAGTTCTTC. V is TRBV5-6 and J is TRBJ2-1; TRBD1 aligns across 7 bases. This CDR3 comprises 16 residues. J was trimmed by 5 bases and V by 0 bases; bases with no gene match: 8. The germline CDR1 and CDR2 sequences are SGHDT and YYEEEE.

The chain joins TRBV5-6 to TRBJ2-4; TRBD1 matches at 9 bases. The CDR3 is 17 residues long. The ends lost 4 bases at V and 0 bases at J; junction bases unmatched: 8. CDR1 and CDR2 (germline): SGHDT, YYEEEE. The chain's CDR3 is CASSDRGYSLAKNIQYF. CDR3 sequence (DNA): TGTGCCAGCAGCGACAGGGGGTATTCTCTAGCCAAAAACATTCAGTACTTC.

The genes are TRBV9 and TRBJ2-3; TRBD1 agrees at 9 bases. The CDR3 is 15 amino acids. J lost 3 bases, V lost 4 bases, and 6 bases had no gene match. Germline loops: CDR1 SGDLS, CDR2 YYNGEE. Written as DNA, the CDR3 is TGTGCCAGCAGCTTGGACAGGGGAAGGACAGATACGCAGTATTTT. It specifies CASSLDRGRTDTQYF.

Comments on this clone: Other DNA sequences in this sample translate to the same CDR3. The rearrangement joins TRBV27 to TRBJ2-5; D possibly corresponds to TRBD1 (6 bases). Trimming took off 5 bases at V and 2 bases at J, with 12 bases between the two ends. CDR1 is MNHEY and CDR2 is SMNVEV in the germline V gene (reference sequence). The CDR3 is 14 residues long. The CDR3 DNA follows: TGTGCCAGCAGTAGTACAGGGACACAAGAGACCCAGTACTTC. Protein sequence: CASSSTGTQETQYF.

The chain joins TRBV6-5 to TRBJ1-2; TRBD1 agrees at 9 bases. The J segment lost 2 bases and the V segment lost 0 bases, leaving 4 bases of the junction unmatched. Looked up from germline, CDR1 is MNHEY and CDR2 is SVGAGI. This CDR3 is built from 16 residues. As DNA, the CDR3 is TGTGCCAGCAGTTACTCAAGGACAGGGGTGAACTATGGCTACACCTTC. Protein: CASSYSRTGVNYGYTF.

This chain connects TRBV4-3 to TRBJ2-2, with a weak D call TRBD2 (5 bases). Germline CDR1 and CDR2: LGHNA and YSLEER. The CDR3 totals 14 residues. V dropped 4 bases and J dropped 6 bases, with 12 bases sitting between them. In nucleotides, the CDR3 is TGCGCCAGCAGCCCCGGACTGCTGTCCGGGGAGCTGTTTTTT. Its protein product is CASSPGLLSGELFF.

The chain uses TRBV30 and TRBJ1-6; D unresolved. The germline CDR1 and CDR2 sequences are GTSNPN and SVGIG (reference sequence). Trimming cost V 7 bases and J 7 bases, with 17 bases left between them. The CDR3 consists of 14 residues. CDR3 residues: CASSDGNWNSPLHF. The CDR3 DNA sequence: TGTGCCTCCTCGGACGGCAATTGGAATTCACCCCTCCACTTT.

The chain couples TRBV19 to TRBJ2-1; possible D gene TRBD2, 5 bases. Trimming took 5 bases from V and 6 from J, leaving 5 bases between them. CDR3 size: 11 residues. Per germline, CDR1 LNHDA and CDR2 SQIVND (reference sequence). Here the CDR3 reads CASSRGNEQFF. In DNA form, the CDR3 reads TGTGCCAGTAGTCGGGGCAATGAGCAGTTCTTC.

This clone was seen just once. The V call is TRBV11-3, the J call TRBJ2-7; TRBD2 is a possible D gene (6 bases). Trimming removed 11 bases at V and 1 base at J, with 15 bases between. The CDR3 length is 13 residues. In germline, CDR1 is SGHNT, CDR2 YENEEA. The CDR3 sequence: CASKGTESYEQYF. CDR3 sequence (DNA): TGTGCCTCCAAGGGGACTGAATCCTACGAGCAGTACTTC.

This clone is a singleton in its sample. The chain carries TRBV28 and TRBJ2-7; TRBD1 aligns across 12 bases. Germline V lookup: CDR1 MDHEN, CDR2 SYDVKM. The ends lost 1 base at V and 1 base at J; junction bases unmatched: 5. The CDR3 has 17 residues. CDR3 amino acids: CASSLLGQGASSYEQYF. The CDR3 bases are TGTGCCAGCAGTTTATTGGGACAGGGGGCCAGTTCCTACGAGCAGTACTTC.

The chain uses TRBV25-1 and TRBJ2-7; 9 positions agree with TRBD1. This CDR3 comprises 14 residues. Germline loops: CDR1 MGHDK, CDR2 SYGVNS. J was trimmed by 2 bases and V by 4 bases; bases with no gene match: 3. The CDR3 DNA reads TGTGCCAGCAGTGCCGGGACAGGGCCCTACGAGCAGTACTTC. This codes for CASSAGTGPYEQYF.